The following is a TCR beta chain sequence with its context. Its antigen is not known. CDR3 length: 14 residues. Trimming removed 2 bases at V and 6 bases at J, with 10 bases between. Germline V lookup: CDR1 WNHNN, CDR2 SYGVQD (reference sequence). Sequencing was performed with immunoSEQ multiplex PCR; in TCRdb, only in-frame clones are kept and a portion is missing. Found here are 55,000 to 95,000 clones, 88% of them singletons; the top ten hold 2.5% to 3%. This sample is part of a study of OX40 agonist ivuxolimab in advanced cancers. Study conclusions and caveats: By week 6 at 0.1 to 3.0 mg/kg, blood CD4+ and CD8+ T cells had expanded clonally. More expanded clones were found, on average, in CD8+ than in CD4+ T cells.

The chain links TRBV10-1 to TRBJ2-2; unclear D gene. This TCR was recovered from an adult with an advanced solid tumor such as melanoma, head and neck, liver or kidney cancer. The sample was CD4+ or CD8+ T cells sorted from blood, taken in a trial of the OX40 agonist ivuxolimab. The CDR3 sequence is CASSEGVNAGELFF. CDR3 sequence (DNA): TGCGCCAGCAGTGAGGGTGTAAACGCCGGGGAGCTGTTTTTT.